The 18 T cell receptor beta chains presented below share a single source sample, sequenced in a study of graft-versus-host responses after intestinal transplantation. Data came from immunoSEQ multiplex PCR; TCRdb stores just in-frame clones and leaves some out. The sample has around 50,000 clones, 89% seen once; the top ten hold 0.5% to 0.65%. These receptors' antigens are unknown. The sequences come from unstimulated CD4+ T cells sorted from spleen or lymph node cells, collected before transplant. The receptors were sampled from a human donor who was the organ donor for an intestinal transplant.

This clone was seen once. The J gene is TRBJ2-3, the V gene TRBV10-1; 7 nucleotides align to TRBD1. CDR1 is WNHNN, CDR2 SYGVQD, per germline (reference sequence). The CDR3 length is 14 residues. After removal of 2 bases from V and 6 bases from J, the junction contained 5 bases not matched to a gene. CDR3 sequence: CASSENTGADTQYF. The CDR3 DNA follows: TGCGCCAGCAGTGAGAATACAGGGGCGGATACGCAGTATTTT.

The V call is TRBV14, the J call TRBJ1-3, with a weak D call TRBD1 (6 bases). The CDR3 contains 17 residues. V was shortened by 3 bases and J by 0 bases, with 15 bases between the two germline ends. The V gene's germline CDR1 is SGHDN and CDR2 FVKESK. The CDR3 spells CASSHWGQGRSGNTIYF. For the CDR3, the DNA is TGTGCCAGCAGCCATTGGGGGCAGGGGCGCTCTGGAAACACCATATATTTT.

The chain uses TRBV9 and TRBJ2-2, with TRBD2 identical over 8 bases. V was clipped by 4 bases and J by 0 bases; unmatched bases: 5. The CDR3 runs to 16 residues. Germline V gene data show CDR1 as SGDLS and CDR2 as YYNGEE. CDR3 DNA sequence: TGTGCCAGCAGCCGTACTAGCGGAACGAACACCGGGGAGCTGTTTTTT. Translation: CASSRTSGTNTGELFF.

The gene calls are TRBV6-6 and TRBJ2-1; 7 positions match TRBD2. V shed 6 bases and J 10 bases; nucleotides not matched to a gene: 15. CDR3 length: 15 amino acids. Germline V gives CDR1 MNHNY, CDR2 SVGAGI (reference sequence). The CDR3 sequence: CASSSPTAGVVEQFF. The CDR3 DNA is TGTGCCAGCAGCTCTCCGACGGCGGGAGTGGTCGAGCAGTTCTTC.

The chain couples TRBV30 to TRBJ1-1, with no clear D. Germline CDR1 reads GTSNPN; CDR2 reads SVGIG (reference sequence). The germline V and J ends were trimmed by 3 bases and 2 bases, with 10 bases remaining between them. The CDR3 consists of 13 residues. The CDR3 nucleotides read TGTGCCTGGAGGCCGGGGTTTAACACTGAAGCTTTCTTT. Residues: CAWRPGFNTEAFF.

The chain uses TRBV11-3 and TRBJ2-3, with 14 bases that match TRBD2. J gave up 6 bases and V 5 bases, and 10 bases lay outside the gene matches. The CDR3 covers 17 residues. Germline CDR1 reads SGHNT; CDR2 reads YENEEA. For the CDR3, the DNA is TGTGCCAGCAGCCCCGGGACTAGCGGGAGTCACGCGGATACGCAGTATTTT. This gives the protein CASSPGTSGSHADTQYF.

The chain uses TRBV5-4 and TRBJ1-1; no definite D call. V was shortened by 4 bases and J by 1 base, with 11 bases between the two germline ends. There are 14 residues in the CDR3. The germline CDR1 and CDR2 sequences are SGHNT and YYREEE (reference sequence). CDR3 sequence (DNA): TGTGCCAGCAGCCCGGAGCGGGGGAACACTGAAGCTTTCTTT. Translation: CASSPERGNTEAFF.

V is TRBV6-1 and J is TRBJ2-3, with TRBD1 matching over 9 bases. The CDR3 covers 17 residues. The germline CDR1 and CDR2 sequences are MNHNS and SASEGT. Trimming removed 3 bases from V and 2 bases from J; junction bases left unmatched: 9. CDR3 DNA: TGTGCCAGCAGTGAGTTAAGGACAGGGGTTAACACAGATACGCAGTATTTT. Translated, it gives CASSELRTGVNTDTQYF.

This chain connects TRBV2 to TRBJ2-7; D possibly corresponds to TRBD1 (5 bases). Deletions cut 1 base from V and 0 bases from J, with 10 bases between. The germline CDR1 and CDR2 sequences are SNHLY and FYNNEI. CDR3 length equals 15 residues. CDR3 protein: CASSEVYDSSYEQYF. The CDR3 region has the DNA TGTGCCAGCAGTGAAGTCTACGACAGCTCCTACGAGCAGTACTTC.

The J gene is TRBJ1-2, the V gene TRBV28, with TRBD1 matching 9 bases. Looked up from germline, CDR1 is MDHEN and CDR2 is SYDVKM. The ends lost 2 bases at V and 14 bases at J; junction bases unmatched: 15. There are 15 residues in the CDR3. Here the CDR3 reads CASSLMPPTGGEGTF. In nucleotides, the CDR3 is TGTGCCAGCAGTTTAATGCCCCCGACAGGGGGGGAAGGGACCTTC.

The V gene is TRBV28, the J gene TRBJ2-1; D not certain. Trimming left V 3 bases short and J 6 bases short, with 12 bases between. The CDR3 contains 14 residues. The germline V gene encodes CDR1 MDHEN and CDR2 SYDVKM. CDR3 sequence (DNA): TGTGCCAGCAGTTTTCCTGACTTACCCAATGAGCAGTTCTTC. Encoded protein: CASSFPDLPNEQFF.

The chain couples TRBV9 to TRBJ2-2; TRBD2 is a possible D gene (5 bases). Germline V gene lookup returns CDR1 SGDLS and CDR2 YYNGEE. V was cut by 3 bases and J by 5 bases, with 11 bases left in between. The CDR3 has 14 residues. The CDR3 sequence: CASSASKGTGELFF. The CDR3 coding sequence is TGTGCCAGCAGCGCTAGCAAGGGAACCGGGGAGCTGTTTTTT.

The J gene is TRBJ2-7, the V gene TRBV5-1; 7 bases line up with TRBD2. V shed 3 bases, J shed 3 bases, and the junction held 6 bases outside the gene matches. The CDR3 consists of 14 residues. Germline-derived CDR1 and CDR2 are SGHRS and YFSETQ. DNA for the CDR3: TGCGCCAGCAGCTATACTAGCGAACTCTACGAGCAGTACTTC. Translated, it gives CASSYTSELYEQYF.

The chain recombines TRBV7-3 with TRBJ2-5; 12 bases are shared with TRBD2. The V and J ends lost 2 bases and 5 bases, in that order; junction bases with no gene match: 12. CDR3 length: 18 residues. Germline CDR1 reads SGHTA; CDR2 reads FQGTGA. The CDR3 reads CASSLSPRLAGEVETQYF. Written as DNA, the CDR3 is TGTGCCAGCAGCTTATCCCCCAGACTAGCGGGAGAGGTGGAGACCCAGTACTTC.

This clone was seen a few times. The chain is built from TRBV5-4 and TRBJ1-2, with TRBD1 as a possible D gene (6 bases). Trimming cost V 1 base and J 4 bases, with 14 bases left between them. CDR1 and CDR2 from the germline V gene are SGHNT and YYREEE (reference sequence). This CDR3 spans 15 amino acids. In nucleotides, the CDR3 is TGTGCCAGCAGCTTGCCCGCGACCAGGGGCTATGGCTACACCTTC. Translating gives CASSLPATRGYGYTF. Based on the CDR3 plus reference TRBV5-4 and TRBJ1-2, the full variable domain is ETGVTQSPTHLIKTRGQQVTLRCSSQSGHNTVSWYQQALGQGPQFIFQYYREEENGRGNFPPRFSGLQFPNYSSELNVNALELDDSALYLCASSLPATRGYGYTFGSGTRLTVV.

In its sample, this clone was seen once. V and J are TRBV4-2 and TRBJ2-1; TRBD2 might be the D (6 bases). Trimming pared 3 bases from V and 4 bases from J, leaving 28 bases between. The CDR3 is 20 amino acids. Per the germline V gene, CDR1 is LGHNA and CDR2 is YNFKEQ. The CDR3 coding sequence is TGTGCCAGCAGCCATCCGAGAGAGAGACTAGGCCGGCAATTGTACAATGAGCAGTTCTTC. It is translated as CASSHPRERLGRQLYNEQFF.

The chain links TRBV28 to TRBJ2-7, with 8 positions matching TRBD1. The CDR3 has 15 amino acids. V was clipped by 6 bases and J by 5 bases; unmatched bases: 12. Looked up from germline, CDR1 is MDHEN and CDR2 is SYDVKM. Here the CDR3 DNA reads TGTGCCAGCAGCCTGGGACAGGTAATTAAGAACGAGCAGTACTTC. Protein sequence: CASSLGQVIKNEQYF.

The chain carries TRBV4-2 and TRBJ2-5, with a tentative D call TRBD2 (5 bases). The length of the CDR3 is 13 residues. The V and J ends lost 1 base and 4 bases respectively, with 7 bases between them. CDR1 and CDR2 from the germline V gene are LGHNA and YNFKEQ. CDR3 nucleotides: TGTGCCAGCAGCCAAGGGGAGTTAGAGACCCAGTACTTC. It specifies CASSQGELETQYF.